The 5 T cell receptor beta chains listed next were all sequenced from one sample in a study of long-term antiretroviral therapy in people with HIV. The assay, immunoSEQ v3.0, was run at survey level. Generated by immunoSEQ multiplex PCR, the TCRdb table keeps only in-frame clones and is missing some. The sample gives 20,000 to 30,000 clones, about four fifths of which show up once; around 5.1% is in the top ten. The sample in question was unsorted PBMCs, obtained 0.7 years before starting antiretroviral therapy. The receptors here all came from a man aged 25 to 40 with HIV.

This clone was seen just once. This chain uses TRBV4-2 with TRBJ2-1, with 11 bases aligning to TRBD1. The CDR3 covers 14 residues. V lost 6 bases, J lost 2 bases, and 0 bases stayed unmatched. Germline CDR1 and CDR2: LGHNA and YNFKEQ. The CDR3 sequence: CASRGQGAYNEQFF. The CDR3 DNA sequence: TGTGCCAGCAGGGGACAGGGGGCCTACAATGAGCAGTTCTTC.

The gene calls are TRBV6-5 and TRBJ2-3; either TRBD1 or TRBD2 may supply D (7 bases each). V lost 10 bases and J 0 bases, leaving 11 bases between the germline ends. Germline V gene data show CDR1 as MNHEY and CDR2 as SVGAGI. CDR3 length equals 13 residues. In DNA form, the CDR3 reads TGTGCCACCAGGGGGGGGAGCACAGATACGCAGTATTTT. Residues: CATRGGSTDTQYF.

V usage is TRBV11-3 and J usage is TRBJ2-5, with D uncertain. Germline V lookup: CDR1 SGHNT, CDR2 YENEEA. The CDR3 consists of 16 residues. V dropped 5 bases and J dropped 2 bases, with 18 bases sitting between them. CDR3 loop: CASSTSRGGGQETQYF. The CDR3, as DNA: TGTGCCAGCAGCACGTCTAGAGGCGGTGGACAAGAGACCCAGTACTTC.

The chain joins TRBV5-4 to TRBJ1-1, with D possibly being TRBD1 (5 bases). The V and J ends lost 0 bases and 2 bases respectively, with 8 bases between them. CDR3 size: 14 residues. The germline gives CDR1 SGHNT, CDR2 YYREEE (reference sequence). This chain's CDR3 is CASSLGTRNTEAFF. In DNA form, the CDR3 reads TGTGCCAGCAGCTTGGGGACACGCAACACTGAAGCTTTCTTT.

J is TRBJ2-5 and V is TRBV11-2; 13 bases fit TRBD2. Germline CDR1 is SGHAT and CDR2 is FQNNGV. V was clipped by 1 base and J by 5 bases; unmatched bases: 7. The CDR3 extends over 17 amino acids. CDR3 in DNA: TGTGCCAGCAGCTTAGGTGGACTAGCGGGAGTGGCCGAGACCCAGTACTTC. This codes for CASSLGGLAGVAETQYF.